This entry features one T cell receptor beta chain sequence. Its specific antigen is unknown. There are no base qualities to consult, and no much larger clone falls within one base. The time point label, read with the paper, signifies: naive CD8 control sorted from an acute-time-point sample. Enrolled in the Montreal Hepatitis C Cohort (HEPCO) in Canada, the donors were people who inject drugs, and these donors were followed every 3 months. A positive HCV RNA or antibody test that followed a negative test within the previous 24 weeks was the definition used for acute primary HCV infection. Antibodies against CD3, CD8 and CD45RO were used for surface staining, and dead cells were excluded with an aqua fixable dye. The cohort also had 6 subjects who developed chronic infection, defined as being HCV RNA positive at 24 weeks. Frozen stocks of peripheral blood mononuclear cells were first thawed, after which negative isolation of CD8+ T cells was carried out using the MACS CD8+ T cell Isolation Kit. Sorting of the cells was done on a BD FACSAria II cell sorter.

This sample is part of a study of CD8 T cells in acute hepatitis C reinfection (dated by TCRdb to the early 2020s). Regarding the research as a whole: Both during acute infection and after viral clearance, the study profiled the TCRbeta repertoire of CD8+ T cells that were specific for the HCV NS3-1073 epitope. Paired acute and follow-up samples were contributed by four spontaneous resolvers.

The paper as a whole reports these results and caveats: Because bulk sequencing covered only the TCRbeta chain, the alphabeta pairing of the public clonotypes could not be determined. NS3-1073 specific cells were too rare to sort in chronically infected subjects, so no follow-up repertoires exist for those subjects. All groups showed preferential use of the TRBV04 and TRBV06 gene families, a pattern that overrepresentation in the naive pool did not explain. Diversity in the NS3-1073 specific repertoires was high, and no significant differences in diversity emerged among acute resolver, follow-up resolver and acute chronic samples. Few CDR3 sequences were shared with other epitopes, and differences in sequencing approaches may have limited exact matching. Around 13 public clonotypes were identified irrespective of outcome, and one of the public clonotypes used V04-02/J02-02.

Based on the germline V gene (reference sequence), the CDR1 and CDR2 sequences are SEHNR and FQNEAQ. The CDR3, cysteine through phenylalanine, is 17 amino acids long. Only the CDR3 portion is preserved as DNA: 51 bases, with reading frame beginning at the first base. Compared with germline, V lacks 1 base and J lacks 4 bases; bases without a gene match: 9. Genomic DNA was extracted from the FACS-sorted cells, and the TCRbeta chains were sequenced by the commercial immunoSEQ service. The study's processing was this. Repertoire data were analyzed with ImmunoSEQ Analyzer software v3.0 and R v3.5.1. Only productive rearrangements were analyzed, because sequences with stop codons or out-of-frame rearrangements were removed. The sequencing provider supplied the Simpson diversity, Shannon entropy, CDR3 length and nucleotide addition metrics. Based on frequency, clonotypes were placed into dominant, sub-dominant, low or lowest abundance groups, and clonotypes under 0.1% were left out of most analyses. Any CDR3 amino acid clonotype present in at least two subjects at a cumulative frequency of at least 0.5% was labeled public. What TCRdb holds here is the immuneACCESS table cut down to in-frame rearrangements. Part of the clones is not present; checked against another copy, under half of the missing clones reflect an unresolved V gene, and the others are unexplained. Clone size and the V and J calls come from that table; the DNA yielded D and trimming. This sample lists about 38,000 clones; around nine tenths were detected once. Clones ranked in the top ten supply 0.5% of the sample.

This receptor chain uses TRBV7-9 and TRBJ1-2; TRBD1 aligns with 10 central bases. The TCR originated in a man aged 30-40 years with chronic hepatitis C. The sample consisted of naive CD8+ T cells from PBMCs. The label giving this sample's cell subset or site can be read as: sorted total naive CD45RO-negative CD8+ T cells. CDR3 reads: CASSLDPGQGSGYGYTF. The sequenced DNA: TGTGCCAGCAGCTTAGACCCGGGACAGGGGAGCGGCTATGGCTACACCTTC.